The present T cell receptor (beta chain) was sequenced within a study of cytomegalovirus exposure and HLA in healthy donors. Whole-study findings and limits: Listed as cytomegalovirus-associated were approximately 160 TCR beta chains. A prior analysis recorded that most TCR beta V segments were productive about 87% or about 30% of the time.

Amplification used 60 Vbeta primers and 13 Jbeta primers. Per the authors' pipeline: Later analysis identified 80 million to 85 million unique TCR beta chains, approximately 11 million shared. Sequencing used immunoSEQ multiplex PCR; TCRdb keeps in-frame clones, though not all of them. V, J and clone size derive from that table, while D and trimming were established from the DNA sequence. The sample yields about 180,000 clones, 70% to 85% seen once. Points on this clone: The antigen is not known.

This CDR3 is 15 amino acids long. CDR1 and CDR2 from the germline V gene are MDHEN and SYDVKM. Trimming stripped 7 bases from V and 0 bases from J, with 13 bases between. The chain combines TRBV28 with TRBJ2-4, with D possibly TRBD2 on 6 matching bases. The sequencing input was PBMCs. The clonotype originates from a woman in her fifties or sixties in good health and CMV-seropositive. The CDR3 here is CASTLAGLAKNIQYF. DNA of the CDR3: TGTGCCAGCACCTTGGCGGGGTTAGCCAAAAACATTCAGTACTTC.